This T cell receptor beta chain was sequenced in a study of beta chain features in type 1 diabetes. The overall study: Over all samples combined, some 99,000,000 sorted cells were examined. Study outcomes and limitations: A closer apparent resemblance between naive, central memory and Treg TCRB repertoires was seen in patients than in healthy donors.

On this clone itself: Its target is not known.

CD4+ cells of the naive, central memory, regulatory and stem cell-like memory types were sorted via CD45RO/CCR7/CD25/CD127/CD95/CD27. Every isolated RNA sample was fully reverse transcribed, so sequencing captured expressed TCRB transcripts. About 3.57 million reads, on average, came from each naive, central memory and regulatory T cell sample. The repertoire was sequenced with immunoSEQ multiplex PCR; TCRdb's copy has only in-frame clones and lacks some. The table has around 310,000 clones, roughly 9.6% seen once. CDR1 KGHSH and CDR2 LQKENI come from the germline V gene. The CDR3 totals 17 residues. Unmatched junction bases numbered 6, after V lost 1 base and J lost 2 bases.

Input material: naive CD4+ T cells from blood. The genes are TRBV18 and TRBJ1-2; 11 nucleotides align to TRBD1. This TCR was sampled from a woman aged 25 to 39 in good health. The DNA for the CDR3 is TGTGCCAGCTCACCACAGGGACAGGGGGGCTCGAACTATGGCTACACCTTC. Amino acids: CASSPQGQGGSNYGYTF.